The present TCR beta chain was sequenced within a study of blood T cell repertoires in COVID-19. As handled by the study authors: Counts of nucleated cells, estimated from reference gene primer amplification, were obtained. Libraries were prepared by immunoSEQ multiplex PCR; TCRdb keeps only in-frame clonotypes and omits some of them. The V and J calls and the clone size are those of that table, but D and trimming were determined from the DNA. The sample carries 150,000 to 200,000 clones, about 83% recorded once. Study members were between about 18 and 100 years old and lived in 24 US regions. This clone came up a few times. The receptor's source is a woman aged 25-40 years who had recovered from COVID-19. Sample: PBMCs or T cells enriched from blood (not recorded which).

CDR3 sequence reads: CASSQGQSYGYTF. The CDR3 DNA reads TGCGCCAGCAGCCAAGGACAGAGCTATGGCTACACCTTC. This chain connects TRBV4-1 to TRBJ1-2; the D gene is possibly TRBD1 (5 bases). This CDR3 region has 13 residues. V shed 1 base and J shed 4 bases, with 7 bases lying between them. CDR1 and CDR2 from the germline V gene are MGHRA and YSYEKL.